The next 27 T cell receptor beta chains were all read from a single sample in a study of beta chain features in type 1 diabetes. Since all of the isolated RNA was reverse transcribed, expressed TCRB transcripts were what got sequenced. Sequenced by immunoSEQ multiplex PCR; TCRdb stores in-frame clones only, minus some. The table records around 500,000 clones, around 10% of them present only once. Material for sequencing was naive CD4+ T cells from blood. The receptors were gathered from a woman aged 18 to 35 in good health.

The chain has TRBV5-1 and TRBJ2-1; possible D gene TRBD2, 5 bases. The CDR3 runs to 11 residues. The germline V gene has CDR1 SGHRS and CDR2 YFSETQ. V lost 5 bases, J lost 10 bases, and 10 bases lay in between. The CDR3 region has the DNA TGCGCCAGCAGGGGAGCCGGGGAGCAGTTCTTC. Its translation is CASRGAGEQFF.

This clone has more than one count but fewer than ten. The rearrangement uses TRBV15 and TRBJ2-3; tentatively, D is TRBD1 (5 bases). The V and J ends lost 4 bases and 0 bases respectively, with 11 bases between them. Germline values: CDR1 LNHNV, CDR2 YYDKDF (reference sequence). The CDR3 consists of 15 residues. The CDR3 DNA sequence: TGTGCCACCAGCATTAGGGGTCTAAGCACAGATACGCAGTATTTT. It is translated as CATSIRGLSTDTQYF.

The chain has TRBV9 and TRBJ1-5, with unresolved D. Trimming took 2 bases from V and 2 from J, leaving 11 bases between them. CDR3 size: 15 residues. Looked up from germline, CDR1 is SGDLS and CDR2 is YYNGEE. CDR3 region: CASSVSVGRNQPQHF. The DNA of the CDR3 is TGTGCCAGCAGCGTCTCGGTAGGTCGCAATCAGCCCCAGCATTTT.

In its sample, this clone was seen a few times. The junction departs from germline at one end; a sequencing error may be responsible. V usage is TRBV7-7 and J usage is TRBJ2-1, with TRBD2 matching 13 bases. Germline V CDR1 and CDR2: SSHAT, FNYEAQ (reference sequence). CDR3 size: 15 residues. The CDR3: CASSQGLAGNNEQFF. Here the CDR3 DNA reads TGTGCTAGCAGCCAGGGACTAGCGGGGAACAATGAGCAGTTCTTC.

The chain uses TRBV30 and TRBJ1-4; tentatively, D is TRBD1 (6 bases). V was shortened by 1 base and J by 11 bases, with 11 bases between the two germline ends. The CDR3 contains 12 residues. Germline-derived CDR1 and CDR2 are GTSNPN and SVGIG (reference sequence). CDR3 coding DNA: TGTGCCTGGAGTGAGAGGGGGGGGAAACTGTTTTTT. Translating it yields CAWSERGGKLFF.

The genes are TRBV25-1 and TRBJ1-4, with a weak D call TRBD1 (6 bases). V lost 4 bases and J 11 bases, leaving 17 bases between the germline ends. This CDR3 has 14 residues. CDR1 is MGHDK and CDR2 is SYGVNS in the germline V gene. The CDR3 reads CASSGLRGLGKLFF. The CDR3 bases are TGTGCCAGCAGTGGCCTCAGGGGACTCGGGAAACTGTTTTTT.

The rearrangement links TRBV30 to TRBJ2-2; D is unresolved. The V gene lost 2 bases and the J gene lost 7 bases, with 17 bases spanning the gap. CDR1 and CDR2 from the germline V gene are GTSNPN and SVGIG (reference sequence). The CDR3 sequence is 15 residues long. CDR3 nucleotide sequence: TGTGCCTGGAGTCGGCTGACCCGGGTGGGCGGGGAGCTGTTTTTT. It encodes CAWSRLTRVGGELFF.

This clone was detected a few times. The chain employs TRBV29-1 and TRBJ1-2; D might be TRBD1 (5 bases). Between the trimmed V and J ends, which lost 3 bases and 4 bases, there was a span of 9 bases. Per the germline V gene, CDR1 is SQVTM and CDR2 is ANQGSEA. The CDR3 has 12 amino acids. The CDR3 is CSVDRGLYGYTF. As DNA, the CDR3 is TGCAGCGTTGATCGGGGCCTCTATGGCTACACCTTC.

For the CDR3, the DNA is TGTGCCAGCAGGCCCCGTGCGGAAACCGGGGAGCTGTTTTTT. This encodes CASRPRAETGELFF. The chain has TRBV28 and TRBJ2-2; D not resolved. CDR1 MDHEN and CDR2 SYDVKM come from the germline V gene. The CDR3 covers 14 residues. V shed 6 bases and J shed 5 bases, with 13 bases lying between them.

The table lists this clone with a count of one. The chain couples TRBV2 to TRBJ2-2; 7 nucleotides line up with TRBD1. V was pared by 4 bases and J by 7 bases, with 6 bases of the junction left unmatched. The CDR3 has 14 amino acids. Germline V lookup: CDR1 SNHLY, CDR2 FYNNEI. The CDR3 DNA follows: TGTGCCAGCAGTGGACAGGGATGGGTCGGGGAGCTGTTTTTT. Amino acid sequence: CASSGQGWVGELFF. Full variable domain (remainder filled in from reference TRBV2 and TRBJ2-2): EPEVTQTPSHQVTQMGQEVILRCVPISNHLYFYWYRQILGQKVEFLVSFYNNEISEKSEIFDDQFSVERPDGSNFTLKIRSTKLEDSAMYFCASSGQGWVGELFFGEGSRLTVL.

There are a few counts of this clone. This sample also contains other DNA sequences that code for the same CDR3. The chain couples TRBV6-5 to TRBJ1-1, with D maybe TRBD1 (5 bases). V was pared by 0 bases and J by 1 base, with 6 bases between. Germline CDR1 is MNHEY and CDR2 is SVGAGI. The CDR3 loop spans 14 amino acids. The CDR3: CASSYSGRNTEAFF. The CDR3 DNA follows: TGTGCCAGCAGTTACTCGGGGCGGAACACTGAAGCTTTCTTT.

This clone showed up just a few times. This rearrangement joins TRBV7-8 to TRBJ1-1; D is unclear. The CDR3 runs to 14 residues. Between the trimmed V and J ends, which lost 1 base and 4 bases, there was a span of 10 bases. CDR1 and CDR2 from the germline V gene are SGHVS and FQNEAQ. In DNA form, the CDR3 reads TGTGCCAGCAGCTTAGAATTCAGGAGCACTGAAGCTTTCTTT. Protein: CASSLEFRSTEAFF. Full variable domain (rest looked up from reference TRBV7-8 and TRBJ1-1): GAGVSQSPRYKVAKRGQDVALRCDPISGHVSLFWYQQALGQGPEFLTYFQNEAQLDKSGLPSDRFFAERPEGSVSTLKIQRTQQEDSAVYLCASSLEFRSTEAFFGQGTRLTVV.

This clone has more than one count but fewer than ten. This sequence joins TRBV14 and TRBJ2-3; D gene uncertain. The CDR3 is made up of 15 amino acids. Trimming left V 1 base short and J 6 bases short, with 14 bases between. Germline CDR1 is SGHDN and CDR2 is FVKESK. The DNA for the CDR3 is TGTGCCAGCAGCCAAGCTACGGGTGGCAGCGATACGCAGTATTTT. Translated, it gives CASSQATGGSDTQYF.

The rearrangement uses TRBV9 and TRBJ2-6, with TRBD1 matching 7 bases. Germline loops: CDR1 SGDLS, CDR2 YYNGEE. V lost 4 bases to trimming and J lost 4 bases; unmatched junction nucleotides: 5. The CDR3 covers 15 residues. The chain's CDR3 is CASSITGVGANVLTF. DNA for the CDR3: TGTGCCAGCAGCATCACAGGGGTAGGGGCCAACGTCCTGACTTTC.

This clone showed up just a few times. CDR3 nucleotides: TGTGCCAGCAGTTATGAGTTCTATGGCTACACCTTC. It yields the protein CASSYEFYGYTF. This rearrangement joins TRBV28 to TRBJ1-2; D is unresolved. There are 12 residues in the CDR3. Trimming pared 4 bases from V and 4 bases from J, leaving 7 bases between. Germline assignment: CDR1 MDHEN and CDR2 SYDVKM.

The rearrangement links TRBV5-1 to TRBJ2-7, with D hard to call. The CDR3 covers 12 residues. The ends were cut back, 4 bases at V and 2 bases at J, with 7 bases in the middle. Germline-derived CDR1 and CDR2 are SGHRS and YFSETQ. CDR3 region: CASSNGPYEQYF. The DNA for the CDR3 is TGCGCCAGCAGCAACGGACCCTACGAGCAGTACTTC.

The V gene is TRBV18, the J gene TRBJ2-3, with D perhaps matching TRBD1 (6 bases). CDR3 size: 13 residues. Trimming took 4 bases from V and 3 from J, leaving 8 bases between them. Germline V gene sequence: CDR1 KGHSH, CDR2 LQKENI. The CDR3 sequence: CASSLTGTDTQYF. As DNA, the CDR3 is TGTGCCAGCTCACTGACAGGTACAGATACGCAGTATTTT.

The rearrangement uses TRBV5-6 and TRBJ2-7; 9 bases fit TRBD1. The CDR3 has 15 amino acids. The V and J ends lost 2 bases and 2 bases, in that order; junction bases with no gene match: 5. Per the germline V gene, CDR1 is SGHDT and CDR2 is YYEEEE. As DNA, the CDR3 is TGTGCCAGCAGCTTAGGGACAGGGCTCCCCTACGAGCAGTACGTC. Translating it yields CASSLGTGLPYEQYV.

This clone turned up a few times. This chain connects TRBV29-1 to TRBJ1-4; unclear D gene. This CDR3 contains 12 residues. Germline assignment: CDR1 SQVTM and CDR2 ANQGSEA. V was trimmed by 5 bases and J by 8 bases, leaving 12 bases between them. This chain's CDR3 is CSVLTNEEKLFF. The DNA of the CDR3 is TGCAGCGTTCTAACAAATGAGGAAAAACTGTTTTTT.

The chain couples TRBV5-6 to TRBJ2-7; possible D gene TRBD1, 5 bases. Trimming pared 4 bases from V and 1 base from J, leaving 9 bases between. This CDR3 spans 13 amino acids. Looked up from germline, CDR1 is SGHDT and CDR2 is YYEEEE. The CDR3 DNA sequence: TGTGCCAGCAGCGGGGCCGCGTCCTACGAGCAGTACTTC. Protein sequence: CASSGAASYEQYF.

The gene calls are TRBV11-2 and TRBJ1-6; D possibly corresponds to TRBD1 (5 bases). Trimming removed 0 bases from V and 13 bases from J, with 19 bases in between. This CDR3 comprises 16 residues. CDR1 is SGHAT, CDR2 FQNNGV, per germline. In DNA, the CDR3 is TGTGCCAGCAGCTTAGATCCGGGACGGACGTTTCTGCCCCTCCACTTT. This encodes CASSLDPGRTFLPLHF.

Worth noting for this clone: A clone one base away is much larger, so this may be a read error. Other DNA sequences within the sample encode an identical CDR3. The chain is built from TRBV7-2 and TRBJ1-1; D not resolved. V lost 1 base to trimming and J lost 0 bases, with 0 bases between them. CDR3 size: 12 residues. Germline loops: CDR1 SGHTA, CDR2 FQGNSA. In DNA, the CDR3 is TGTGCCAGCAGCTTAGTGAACACTGAAGCTTTCTTT. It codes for CASSLVNTEAFF.

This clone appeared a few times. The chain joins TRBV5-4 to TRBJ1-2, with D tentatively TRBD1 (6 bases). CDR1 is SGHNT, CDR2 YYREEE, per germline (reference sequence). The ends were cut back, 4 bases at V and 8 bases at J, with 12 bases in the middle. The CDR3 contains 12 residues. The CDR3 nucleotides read TGTGCCAGCAGCCCCAGGGGTTTGGGCTACACCTTC. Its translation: CASSPRGLGYTF.

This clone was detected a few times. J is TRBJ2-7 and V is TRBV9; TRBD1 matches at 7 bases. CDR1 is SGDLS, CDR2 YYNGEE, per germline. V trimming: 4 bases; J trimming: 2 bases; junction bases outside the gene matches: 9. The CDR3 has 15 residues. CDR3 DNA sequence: TGTGCCAGCAGCTCCGCCCGGGGACAGACCTACGAGCAGTACTTC. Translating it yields CASSSARGQTYEQYF.

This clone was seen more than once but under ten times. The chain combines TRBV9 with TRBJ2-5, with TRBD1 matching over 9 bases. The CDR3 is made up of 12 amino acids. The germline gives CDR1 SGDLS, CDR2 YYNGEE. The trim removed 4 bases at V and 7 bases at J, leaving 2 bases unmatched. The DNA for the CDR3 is TGTGCCAGCAGCTTGGACAGGGGGACCCAGTACTTC. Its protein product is CASSLDRGTQYF. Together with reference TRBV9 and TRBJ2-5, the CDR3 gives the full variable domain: DSGVTQTPKHLITATGQRVTLRCSPRSGDLSVYWYQQSLDQGLQFLIQYYNGEERAKGNILERFSAQQFPDLHSELNLSSLELGDSALYFCASSLDRGTQYFGPGTRLLVL.

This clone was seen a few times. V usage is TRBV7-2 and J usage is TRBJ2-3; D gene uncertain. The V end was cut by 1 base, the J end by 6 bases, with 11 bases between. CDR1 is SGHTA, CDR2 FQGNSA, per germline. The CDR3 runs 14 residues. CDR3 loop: CASSLDFRSDTQYF. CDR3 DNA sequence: TGTGCCAGCAGCTTAGACTTTAGGTCTGATACGCAGTATTTT.

Written as DNA, the CDR3 is TGTGCCAGCAGTGAAATCCAGGGGAATTCACCCCTCCACTTT. Translating it yields CASSEIQGNSPLHF. The V call is TRBV6-1, the J call TRBJ1-6, with D possibly TRBD1 on 6 matching bases. The germline V gene encodes CDR1 MNHNS and CDR2 SASEGT. This CDR3 has 14 residues. The V end was cut by 2 bases, the J end by 7 bases, with 9 bases between.